These 26 T cell receptor beta chains were sequenced from one sample in a study of Graves' ophthalmopathy and Graves' hyperthyroidism. The study amplified TCR beta CDR3 regions using RNA transcripts. Following a first-round RT-PCR that used HTBI primers, a second-round multiplex PCR was carried out. TCRdb re-derived calls from the multiplex PCR reads in MiXCR, one entry per CDR3 protein. The table records hundreds of thousands of distinct CDR3 sequences, about 40% of them present only once. The sequencing sample was made of peripheral blood. Receptors originate from an adult man with Graves' ophthalmopathy.

A single count supports this clonotype. The chain uses TRBV29-1 and TRBJ1-4; unclear D gene. Germline assignment: CDR1 SQVTM and CDR2 ANQGSEA. The CDR3 runs to 14 residues. Between the trimmed V and J ends, which lost 0 bases and 1 base, there was a span of 6 bases. The CDR3 sequence: CSVEDWRTNEKLFF. The CDR3 nucleotides are TGCAGCGTTGAAGATTGGCGAACTAATGAAAAACTGTTTTTT.

This clonotype was detected only once. The gene calls are TRBV2 and TRBJ2-7, with 8 bases aligning to TRBD1. CDR1 is SNHLY, CDR2 FYNNEI, per germline. Germline trimming cut 4 bases from V and 7 bases from J; bases unmatched to any gene: 3. The CDR3 loop spans 12 amino acids. Here the CDR3 reads CASSARQGEQYF. DNA of the CDR3: TGTGCCAGCAGTGCCAGACAGGGGGAGCAGTACTTC. The entire variable domain, with the rest obtained from reference TRBV2 and TRBJ2-7, is as follows: EPEVTQTPSHQVTQMGQEVILRCVPISNHLYFYWYRQILGQKVEFLVSFYNNEISEKSEIFDDQFSVERPDGSNFTLKIRSTKLEDSAMYFCASSARQGEQYFGPGTRLTVT.

The chain recombines TRBV25-1 with TRBJ1-5, with D uncertain. Per germline, CDR1 MGHDK and CDR2 SYGVNS. Trimming left V 9 bases short and J 3 bases short, with 15 bases between. The CDR3 is 14 amino acids. CDR3 sequence (DNA): TGTGCCAGTAGCGAGGCACAGTTCAATCAGCCCCAGCATTTT. It yields the protein CASSEAQFNQPQHF. Filled out from reference TRBV25-1 and TRBJ1-5, the complete variable domain reads EADIYQTPRYLVIGTGKKITLECSQTMGHDKMYWYQQDPGMELHLIHYSYGVNSTEKGDLSSESTVSRIRTEHFPLTLESARPSHTSQYLCASSEAQFNQPQHFGDGTRLSIL.

Notes on this clonotype: A much larger clone is a single base away; this may be a read error. CDR3: CASNRLAETQYF. The DNA of the CDR3 is TGTGCCAGCAACAGACTAGCGGAGACCCAGTACTTC. The chain couples TRBV10-3 to TRBJ2-5; 8 bases align to TRBD2. After removal of 10 bases from V and 5 bases from J, the junction contained 6 bases not matched to a gene. The CDR3 sequence is 12 residues long. From germline, CDR1 is ENHRY and CDR2 SYGVKD.

This clonotype occurred a few times. The chain carries TRBV11-2 and TRBJ2-5; 7 bases line up with TRBD2. Germline V lookup: CDR1 SGHAT, CDR2 FQNNGV. The CDR3 covers 16 residues. V lost 0 bases to trimming and J lost 4 bases; unmatched junction nucleotides: 8. CDR3 amino acids: CASSLEWVGGSETQYF. The CDR3 DNA reads as TGTGCCAGCAGCTTAGAATGGGTCGGGGGGTCAGAGACCCAGTACTTC.

A single count supports this clonotype. The V gene is TRBV25-1, the J gene TRBJ1-2, with TRBD1 as a possible D gene (6 bases). The CDR3 is 14 residues long. Per the germline V gene, CDR1 is MGHDK and CDR2 is SYGVNS. Trimming removed 3 bases at V and 7 bases at J, with 15 bases between. The CDR3 here is CASSDSGGRGGYTF. DNA of the CDR3: TGTGCCAGCAGTGATAGTGGGGGGCGAGGTGGCTACACCTTC.

This clonotype was recorded only once. The V call is TRBV25-1, the J call TRBJ1-6; possibly TRBD1 for D (6 bases). Trimming took off 0 bases at V and 4 bases at J, with 10 bases between the two ends. Germline CDR1 and CDR2: MGHDK and SYGVNS. There are 16 residues in the CDR3. The chain's CDR3 is CASSEYGGRYNSPLHF. The CDR3 nucleotides read TGTGCCAGCAGTGAATACGGGGGCAGGTATAATTCACCCCTCCACTTT.

The chain is built from TRBV12-3 or TRBV12-4 and TRBJ1-3; D is ambiguous. With 3 bases removed from V and 4 bases from J, the gap between germline ends came to 13 bases. CDR3 size: 15 residues. The CDR3 sequence: CASSLSKGSGNTIYF. CDR3 DNA: TGTGCCAGCAGTTTGTCTAAGGGCTCCGGAAACACCATATATTTT.

The gene calls are TRBV25-1 and TRBJ2-7; 9 bases line up with TRBD2. The J call may be incorrect, as the DNA end agrees better with TRBJ2-1. The CDR3 is 14 amino acids. Germline V gene sequence: CDR1 MGHDK, CDR2 SYGVNS. CDR3 sequence: CASSFGREGNEQFF. Written as DNA, the CDR3 is TGTGCCAGCAGTTTCGGGCGGGAGGGGAATGAGCAGTTCTTC.

This clonotype was seen only a few times. The chain couples TRBV10-3 to TRBJ2-7; 8 nucleotides match TRBD2. Losses at the gene ends were 10 bases for V and 0 bases for J; bases not matched to a gene: 2. Germline V gene data show CDR1 as ENHRY and CDR2 as SYGVKD. The CDR3 length is 12 residues. The CDR3 here is CATGRDSYEQYF. Written as DNA, the CDR3 is TGTGCCACCGGGAGGGACTCCTACGAGCAGTACTTC.

The chain joins TRBV12-3 or TRBV12-4 to TRBJ2-7; D remains ambiguous. TRBJ2-1 matches the DNA end more closely, so the J call is doubtful. There are 13 residues in the CDR3. In nucleotides, the CDR3 is TGTGCCAGCAGAAAGGACGGGTCTAATGAGCAGTTCTTC. It specifies CASRKDGSNEQFF.

CDR3 DNA sequence: TGTGCCAGCAGGGGGGGACAGGGGTACCACGAGCAGTACTTC. It encodes CASRGGQGYHEQYF. The chain combines TRBV12-3 or TRBV12-4 with TRBJ2-7; TRBD1 matches 10 bases. J lost 5 bases, V lost 6 bases, and 7 bases had no gene match. The CDR3 has 14 residues.

With respect to this clonotype: A much larger clone is a single base away; this may be a read error. The chain joins TRBV5-1 to TRBJ1-1; 8 bases agree with TRBD1. Germline lookup yields CDR1 SGHRS and CDR2 YFSETQ. The CDR3 loop spans 17 amino acids. CDR3 sequence: CASSLGRQGRVNAEAFF. Written as DNA, the CDR3 is TGCGCCAGCAGCTTGGGGCGACAGGGGAGAGTGAACGCTGAAGCTTTCTTT.

The chain joins TRBV25-1 to TRBJ1-3, with D possibly matching TRBD1 (6 bases). From germline, CDR1 is MGHDK and CDR2 SYGVNS. The CDR3 is 16 residues long. The V end was cut by 1 base, the J end by 8 bases, with 18 bases between. CDR3 amino acids: CASSELQGANGYTIYF. In DNA, the CDR3 is TGTGCCAGCAGTGAATTACAGGGTGCGAATGGCTACACCATATATTTT.

This rearrangement joins TRBV5-4 to TRBJ1-5, with D maybe TRBD1 (6 bases). Between the trimmed V and J ends, which lost 4 bases and 14 bases, there was a span of 16 bases. The germline V gene encodes CDR1 SGHNT and CDR2 YYREEE (reference sequence). The CDR3 contains 12 residues. CDR3 DNA sequence: TGTGCCAGCAGCGGGCCCGGGGGCTACGAGCATTTT. Protein: CASSGPGGYEHF.

The rearrangement uses TRBV19 and TRBJ1-5; 9 bases match TRBD1. Germline CDR1 LNHDA, CDR2 SQIVND (reference sequence). The CDR3 loop spans 13 amino acids. With V trimmed by 6 bases and J by 11 bases, 8 bases remained unmatched. The DNA of the CDR3 is TGTGCCAGTAGCCCGGACAGGGGAGAGACCCAGCATTTT. The encoded protein is CASSPDRGETQHF.

As to this clonotype: A much larger clone is a single base away; this may be a read error. This rearrangement joins TRBV10-3 to TRBJ1-6; no definite D call. This CDR3 has 13 residues. Germline lookup yields CDR1 ENHRY and CDR2 SYGVKD. The CDR3, as DNA: TGTGCCAGCAGTGAAACTCGTTCGGCATCCCTCCACTTT. It yields the protein CASSETRSASLHF.

The chain uses TRBV7-9 and TRBJ2-6; D gene unclear. Germline CDR1 reads SEHNR; CDR2 reads FQNEAQ (reference sequence). The V and J ends lost 6 bases and 5 bases respectively, with 8 bases between them. This CDR3 is built from 13 residues. The CDR3 protein is CASRRDRANVLTF. CDR3 bases: TGTGCCAGCAGACGCGACAGGGCCAACGTCCTGACTTTC. The full variable domain, completed using reference TRBV7-9 and TRBJ2-6, is DTGVSQNPRHKITKRGQNVTFRCDPISEHNRLYWYRQTLGQGPEFLTYFQNEAQLEKSRLLSDRFSAERPKGSFSTLEIQRTEQGDSAMYLCASRRDRANVLTFGAGSRLTVL.

Here the CDR3 reads CATSGQGGMTQQYF. The CDR3, as DNA: TGTGCCACCAGCGGGCAGGGGGGAATGACCCAGCAGTACTTC. The rearrangement links TRBV15 to TRBJ2-7; D may be TRBD1 (7 bases). The CDR3 covers 14 residues. Per the germline V gene, CDR1 is LNHNV and CDR2 is YYDKDF (reference sequence). The V end was cut by 5 bases, the J end by 8 bases, with 19 bases between.

This clonotype was seen many times. The chain recombines TRBV12-3 or TRBV12-4 with TRBJ2-7; 10 nucleotides match TRBD2. With 6 bases clipped from V and 4 bases from J, the junction kept 6 bases outside the gene matches. The CDR3 extends over 14 amino acids. The CDR3 nucleotides are TGTGCCAGCAGAGAGCGGGGGGGCAGGTACGAGCAGTACTTC. It encodes CASRERGGRYEQYF.

This clonotype was counted at least ten times. The rearrangement links TRBV11-2 to TRBJ2-7; the D gene is possibly TRBD1 (5 bases). This CDR3 spans 12 amino acids. The V and J ends lost 7 bases and 7 bases respectively, with 14 bases between them. Per the germline V gene, CDR1 is SGHAT and CDR2 is FQNNGV. CDR3 amino acids: CASTLGVSEQYF. DNA for the CDR3: TGTGCCAGCACCCTAGGGGTTAGTGAGCAGTACTTC.

This clonotype was picked up many times. In nucleotides, the CDR3 is TGTGCCAGTACCCCTCGGACAGGGCCAAATTCACCCCTCCACTTT. It specifies CASTPRTGPNSPLHF. The chain carries TRBV19 and TRBJ1-6, with TRBD1 matching over 8 bases. There are 15 residues in the CDR3. Germline V gene sequence: CDR1 LNHDA, CDR2 SQIVND (reference sequence). The V segment lost 7 bases and the J segment 7 bases; nucleotides outside the gene matches: 9.

A few counts support this clonotype. The CDR3 protein is CASSQGRLRGSNQPQHF. The CDR3 nucleotides are TGCGCCAGCAGCCAAGGACGTCTTAGAGGGAGCAATCAGCCCCAGCATTTT. This chain uses TRBV4-1 with TRBJ1-5, with D uncertain. The germline V gene encodes CDR1 MGHRA and CDR2 YSYEKL. The ends were cut back, 1 base at V and 1 base at J, with 14 bases in the middle. The CDR3 loop spans 17 amino acids.

Comments on this clonotype: A much larger clone differs from this one at a single base, so this may be a read error. The gene calls are TRBV29-1 and TRBJ1-1, with a tentative D call TRBD1 (6 bases). V dropped 4 bases and J dropped 1 base, with 16 bases sitting between them. The CDR3 extends over 15 amino acids. Germline assignment: CDR1 SQVTM and CDR2 ANQGSEA. CDR3 bases: TGCAGCGTTGTAAGGAGGGGGAATCGGAACACTGAAGCTTTCTTT. Translating it yields CSVVRRGNRNTEAFF.

A note on this clonotype: An end of the junction does not agree with germline; a read error may underlie this. V and J are TRBV20-1 and TRBJ2-6; 8 bases are shared with TRBD2. This CDR3 is 13 amino acids long. Germline V gives CDR1 DFQATT, CDR2 SNEGSKA (reference sequence). The CDR3 is CSAKLSGAYVLTF. The CDR3 DNA reads as TGCAGTGCCAAACTTAGCGGGGCCTACGTCCTGACTTTC.

The genes are TRBV5-5 and TRBJ2-7, with TRBD2 matching 9 bases. The germline V gene has CDR1 SGHKS and CDR2 YYEKEE (reference sequence). The CDR3 is 15 residues long. Trimming cost V 3 bases and J 5 bases; bases outside gene matches: 9. Here the CDR3 DNA reads TGTGCCAGCAGCTCCCTGGGAGCGGGGGGCCACGAGCAGTACTTC. It yields the protein CASSSLGAGGHEQYF.